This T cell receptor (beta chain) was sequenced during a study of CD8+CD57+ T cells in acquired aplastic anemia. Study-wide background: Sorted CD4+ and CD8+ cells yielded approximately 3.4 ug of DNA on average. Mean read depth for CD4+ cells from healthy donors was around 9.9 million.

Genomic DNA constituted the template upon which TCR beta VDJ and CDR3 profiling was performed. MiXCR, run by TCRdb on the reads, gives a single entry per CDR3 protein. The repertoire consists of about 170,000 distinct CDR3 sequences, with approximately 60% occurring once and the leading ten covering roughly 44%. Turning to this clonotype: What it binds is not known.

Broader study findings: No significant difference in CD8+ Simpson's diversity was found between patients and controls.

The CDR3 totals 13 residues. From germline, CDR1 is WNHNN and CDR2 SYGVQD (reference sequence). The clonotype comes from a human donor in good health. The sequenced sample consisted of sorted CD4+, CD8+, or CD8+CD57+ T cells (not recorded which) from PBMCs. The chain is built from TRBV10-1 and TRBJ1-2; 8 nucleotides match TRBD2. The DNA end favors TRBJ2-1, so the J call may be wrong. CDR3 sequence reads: CASSLGGGIGQFF. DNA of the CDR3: TGCGCCAGCTCCCTCGGGGGGGGGATAGGGCAGTTCTTC.